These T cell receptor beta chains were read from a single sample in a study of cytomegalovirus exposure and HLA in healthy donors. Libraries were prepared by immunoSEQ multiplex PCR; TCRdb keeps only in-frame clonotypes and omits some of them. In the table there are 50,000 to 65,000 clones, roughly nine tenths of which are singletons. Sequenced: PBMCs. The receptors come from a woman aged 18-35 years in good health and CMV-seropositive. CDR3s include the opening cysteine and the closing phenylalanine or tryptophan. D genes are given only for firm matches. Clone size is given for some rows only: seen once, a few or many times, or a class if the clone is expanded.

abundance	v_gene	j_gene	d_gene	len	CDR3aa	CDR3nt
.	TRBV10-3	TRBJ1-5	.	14	CAIRQPGGNQPQHF	TGTGCCATCAGACAACCAGGGGGCAATCAGCCCCAGCATTTT
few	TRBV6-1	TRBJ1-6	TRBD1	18	CASSVADRGLYGISPLHF	TGTGCCAGCAGTGTAGCGGACAGGGGGCTATACGGTATCTCACCCCTCCACTTT
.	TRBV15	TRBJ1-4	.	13	CATSRGSNEKLFF	TGTGCCACCAGCAGAGGCAGTAATGAAAAACTGTTTTTT
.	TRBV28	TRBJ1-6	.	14	CASRLRGDNSPLHF	TGTGCCAGCCGACTCCGGGGGGATAATTCACCCCTCCACTTT
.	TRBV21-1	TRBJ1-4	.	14	CASSPRHGGEKLFF	TGTGCCAGCAGCCCCCGGCATGGGGGGGAAAAACTGTTTTTT
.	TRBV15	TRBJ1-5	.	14	CATSAGYSNQPQHF	TGTGCCACCAGCGCCGGGTATAGCAATCAGCCCCAGCATTTT
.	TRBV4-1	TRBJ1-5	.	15	CASSQGHSSNQPQHF	TGCGCCAGCAGCCAAGGACATAGTAGCAATCAGCCCCAGCATTTT
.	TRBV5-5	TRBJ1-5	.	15	CASSTGTFSNQPQHF	TGTGCCAGCAGCACCGGGACATTTAGCAATCAGCCCCAGCATTTT
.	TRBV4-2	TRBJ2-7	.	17	CASSQDGREAGVDEQYF	TGTGCCAGCAGCCAAGATGGAAGAGAGGCAGGGGTGGACGAGCAGTACTTC
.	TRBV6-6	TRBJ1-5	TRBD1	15	CASSPSGTGSQPQHF	TGTGCCAGCAGTCCCTCTGGGACAGGTAGTCAGCCCCAGCATTTT
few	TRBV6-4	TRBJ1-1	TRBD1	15	CASRGTGRMNTEAFF	TGTGCCAGCAGGGGGACAGGGAGGATGAACACTGAAGCTTTCTTT
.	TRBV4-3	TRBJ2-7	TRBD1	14	CASSKGQGDDEQYF	TGCGCCAGCAGTAAAGGGCAGGGGGACGACGAGCAGTACTTC
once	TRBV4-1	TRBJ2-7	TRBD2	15	CASSHTSGGPYEQYF	TGCGCCAGCAGCCATACTAGCGGGGGGCCCTACGAGCAGTACTTC
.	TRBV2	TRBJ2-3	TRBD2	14	CASRDGGATDTQYF	TGTGCCAGCAGGGACGGGGGGGCCACAGATACGCAGTATTTT
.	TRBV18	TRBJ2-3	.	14	CASSPQGVQDTQYF	TGTGCCAGCTCACCACAAGGGGTCCAAGATACGCAGTATTTT
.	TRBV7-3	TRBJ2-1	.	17	CASSVSAPQSSYNEQFF	TGTGCCAGCAGCGTCAGTGCCCCCCAAAGCTCCTACAATGAGCAGTTCTTC
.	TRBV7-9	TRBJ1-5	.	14	CASSNLTGDQPQHF	TGTGCCAGCAGCAACCTAACGGGAGATCAGCCCCAGCATTTT
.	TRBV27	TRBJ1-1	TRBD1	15	CASSSWDRLNTEAFF	TGTGCCAGCAGTTCCTGGGACAGACTAAACACTGAAGCTTTCTTT
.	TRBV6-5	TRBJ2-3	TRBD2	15	CASRPRGGGTDTQYF	TGTGCCAGCAGACCTCGGGGGGGCGGCACAGATACGCAGTATTTT
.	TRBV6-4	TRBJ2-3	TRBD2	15	CASSVTSGEVDTQYF	TGTGCCAGCAGTGTCACTAGCGGGGAGGTAGATACGCAGTATTTT
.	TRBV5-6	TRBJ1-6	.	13	CASSLDGDSPLHF	TGTGCCAGCAGCTTGGACGGAGATTCACCCCTCCACTTT
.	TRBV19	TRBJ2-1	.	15	CASSPQVRSYNEQFF	TGTGCCAGTAGTCCCCAGGTCCGCTCCTACAATGAGCAGTTCTTC
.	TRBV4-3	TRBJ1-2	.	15	CASSQDRWENYGYTF	TGCGCCAGCAGCCAAGATAGGTGGGAGAACTATGGCTACACCTTC
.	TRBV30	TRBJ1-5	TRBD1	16	CAWTEGTGISNQPQHF	TGTGCCTGGACCGAGGGGACAGGGATCAGCAATCAGCCCCAGCATTTT
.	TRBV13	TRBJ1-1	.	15	CASSLGRGVWTEAFF	TGTGCCAGCAGCTTAGGGCGGGGGGTCTGGACTGAAGCTTTCTTT
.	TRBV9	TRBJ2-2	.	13	CASNYGGTGELFF	TGTGCCAGCAACTACGGGGGAACCGGGGAGCTGTTTTTT
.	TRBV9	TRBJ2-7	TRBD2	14	CASSVIAGSDEQYF	TGTGCCAGCAGCGTCATAGCGGGGAGCGACGAGCAGTACTTC
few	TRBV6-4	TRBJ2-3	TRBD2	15	CASSDSGGSTDTQYF	TGTGCCAGCAGTGACTCGGGGGGGAGCACAGATACGCAGTATTTT
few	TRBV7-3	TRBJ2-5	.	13	CASSPGGQETQYF	TGTGCCAGCAGCCCCGGGGGACAAGAGACCCAGTACTTC
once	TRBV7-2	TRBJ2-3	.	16	CASRLRFGGFADTQYF	TGTGCCAGCAGACTTCGCTTCGGGGGTTTTGCAGATACGCAGTATTTT
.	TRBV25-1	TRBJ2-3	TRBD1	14	CASSDLGQLDTQYF	TGTGCCAGCAGTGATTTGGGACAGTTAGATACGCAGTATTTT
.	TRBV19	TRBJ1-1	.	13	CASSNERDTEAFF	TGTGCCAGTAGTAACGAACGGGACACTGAAGCTTTCTTT
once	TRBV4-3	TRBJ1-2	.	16	CASSQEAGAGGYGYTF	TGCGCCAGCAGCCAAGAAGCAGGGGCAGGCGGATATGGCTACACCTTC
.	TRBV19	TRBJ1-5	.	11	CASGQNQPQHF	TGTGCCAGTGGGCAGAATCAGCCCCAGCATTTT
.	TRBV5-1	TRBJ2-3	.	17	CASSLATIGGYTDTQYF	TGCGCCAGCAGCTTGGCCACCATAGGGGGTTACACAGATACGCAGTATTTT
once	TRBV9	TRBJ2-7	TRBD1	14	CASSAGTGDYEQYF	TGTGCCAGCAGCGCGGGGACAGGCGACTACGAGCAGTACTTC